The rows below give T cell receptor beta chains drawn from one sample of a study of cytomegalovirus exposure and HLA in healthy donors. The protocol was immunoSEQ multiplex PCR, while the TCRdb copy is restricted to in-frame clones and leaves out a portion. This sample carries about 150,000 clones, around 90% of them seen once, and the ten largest clones take 4.5%. Input material: PBMCs. All receptors derive from a man younger than 30 in good health and CMV-seropositive. Each CDR3 is given with its conserved first and last residue. The D gene is left open where the match is weak.

V gene: TRBV5-1; D gene: TRBD1; CDR3 length: 14; CDR3 protein: CASTEQGAGYEQYF
V gene: TRBV6-5; D gene: TRBD1; CDR3 length: 13; CDR3 protein: CASSDRDSYGYTF
V gene: TRBV2; D gene: -; CDR3 length: 15; CDR3 protein: CASSESETGKDTQYF
V gene: TRBV29-1; D gene: -; CDR3 length: 14; CDR3 protein: CSVEEAGHSYEQYF
V gene: TRBV2; D gene: -; CDR3 length: 18; CDR3 protein: CASSEARSRGPNNQPQHF
V gene: TRBV6-1; D gene: -; CDR3 length: 12; CDR3 protein: CASSDLGPHGFF
V gene: TRBV9; D gene: -; CDR3 length: 15; CDR3 protein: CASSVDSGSTDTQYF
V gene: TRBV2; D gene: -; CDR3 length: 13; CDR3 protein: CASRSTSSYEQYF
V gene: TRBV2; D gene: -; CDR3 length: 16; CDR3 protein: CASRADGGDGNQPQHF
V gene: TRBV28; D gene: -; CDR3 length: 15; CDR3 protein: CASSLGGEGANVLTF
V gene: TRBV5-1; D gene: -; CDR3 length: 15; CDR3 protein: CASSLRATNTGELFF
V gene: TRBV7-9; D gene: -; CDR3 length: 15; CDR3 protein: CASSLAFQRATEAFF
V gene: TRBV27; D gene: TRBD1; CDR3 length: 17; CDR3 protein: CASSSSGTGFGNTEAFF
V gene: TRBV29-1; D gene: -; CDR3 length: 15; CDR3 protein: CSVGPRAGGLDTQYF
V gene: TRBV6-4; D gene: TRBD2; CDR3 length: 14; CDR3 protein: CASSEGTSGGEQYF
V gene: TRBV5-1; D gene: -; CDR3 length: 15; CDR3 protein: CASSLDGRGAGELFF
V gene: TRBV15; D gene: TRBD1; CDR3 length: 14; CDR3 protein: CATSREQGPPSAFF
V gene: TRBV6-4; D gene: TRBD1; CDR3 length: 13; CDR3 protein: CASSADRAGELFF
V gene: TRBV30; D gene: TRBD1; CDR3 length: 14; CDR3 protein: CAWSRNRGNNEQFF
V gene: TRBV6-5; D gene: TRBD1; CDR3 length: 14; CDR3 protein: CASSYVGQPYGYTF
V gene: TRBV11-2; D gene: -; CDR3 length: 17; CDR3 protein: CASSFNPSGRGNYGYTF
V gene: TRBV28; D gene: -; CDR3 length: 15; CDR3 protein: CASSLISREGTEAFF
V gene: TRBV5-1; D gene: TRBD2; CDR3 length: 13; CDR3 protein: CASSFSGGGEQFF
V gene: TRBV2; D gene: -; CDR3 length: 14; CDR3 protein: CASSGFYSGNTIYF
V gene: TRBV5-5; D gene: -; CDR3 length: 15; CDR3 protein: CASKDGLYSNQPQHF
V gene: TRBV4-1; D gene: -; CDR3 length: 15; CDR3 protein: CASSHQWGGPGELFF
V gene: TRBV30; D gene: -; CDR3 length: 14; CDR3 protein: CAWSSWAAIYGYTF
V gene: TRBV27; D gene: TRBD1; CDR3 length: 16; CDR3 protein: CASSLSGQGAGTEAFF
V gene: TRBV27; D gene: -; CDR3 length: 12; CDR3 protein: CASSYLGRSLHF
V gene: TRBV6-5; D gene: -; CDR3 length: 13; CDR3 protein: CASSYRETGELFF
V gene: TRBV11-2; D gene: -; CDR3 length: 12; CDR3 protein: CASSLGSYGYTF
V gene: TRBV5-8; D gene: -; CDR3 length: 13; CDR3 protein: CASSLTANSPLHF
V gene: TRBV10-3; D gene: -; CDR3 length: 13; CDR3 protein: CAIRNTQNTEAFF
V gene: TRBV20-1; D gene: TRBD1; CDR3 length: 11; CDR3 protein: CSAIRGETQYF
V gene: TRBV5-6; D gene: TRBD1; CDR3 length: 15; CDR3 protein: CASSNRQGLGYEQYF
V gene: TRBV28; D gene: -; CDR3 length: 14; CDR3 protein: CASSPGWSGTEAFF
V gene: TRBV6-5; D gene: TRBD1; CDR3 length: 16; CDR3 protein: CASSSLGTGGRNEQFF
V gene: TRBV19; D gene: -; CDR3 length: 15; CDR3 protein: CASTSRGRQGYGYTF
V gene: TRBV28; D gene: TRBD1; CDR3 length: 16; CDR3 protein: CASSSSGTGVWDEQFF
V gene: TRBV9; D gene: -; CDR3 length: 15; CDR3 protein: CASSVYGVGTDTQYF
V gene: TRBV15; D gene: -; CDR3 length: 14; CDR3 protein: CATSRAYRDTEAFF
V gene: TRBV19; D gene: TRBD1; CDR3 length: 16; CDR3 protein: CASRTSETGDYQPQHF
V gene: TRBV5-6; D gene: -; CDR3 length: 16; CDR3 protein: CASSLAGGGNNQPQHF
V gene: TRBV5-1; D gene: TRBD1; CDR3 length: 16; CDR3 protein: CASSSLGQGMNTEAFF
V gene: TRBV10-1; D gene: -; CDR3 length: 15; CDR3 protein: CASSEHKTSVKTQYF
V gene: TRBV7-9; D gene: -; CDR3 length: 13; CDR3 protein: CASSAGSNQPQHF
V gene: TRBV4-1; D gene: TRBD2; CDR3 length: 16; CDR3 protein: CASSQDEASGEYEQYF
V gene: TRBV10-2; D gene: -; CDR3 length: 16; CDR3 protein: CASSDGFAMKNTEAFF
V gene: TRBV13; D gene: -; CDR3 length: 13; CDR3 protein: CASSFWGRETQYF